The next 3 T cell receptor beta chains were all read from a single sample in a study of T cell changes during pregnancy in multiple sclerosis. Clones were read by immunoSEQ multiplex PCR, and TCRdb kept only the in-frame ones, dropping some. The sample records 90,000 or so clones, 92% being singletons. The starting material was peripheral blood, obtained in the first trimester of pregnancy. The origin of the receptors is a female donor with multiple sclerosis, enrolled in a pregnancy study.

The chain recombines TRBV21-1 with TRBJ2-5; the table assigns TRBD2, which was not confirmed against the DNA. TRBV21-1 is noted as a pseudogene. This CDR3 has 15 amino acids. The CDR3 nucleotides are TGTGCCAGCAGCCCACTGGGACTAGCGGGAGAGACCCAGTACTTC. This gives the protein CASSPLGLAGETQYF.

The rearrangement uses TRBV5-1 and TRBJ2-7; D is perhaps TRBD2 (7 bases). This CDR3 contains 17 residues. Trimming removed 0 bases from V and 6 bases from J, with 22 bases in between. Germline lookup yields CDR1 SGHRS and CDR2 YFSETQ. This CDR3 reads CASSLEGGGSLVREQYF. CDR3 bases: TGCGCCAGCAGCTTGGAGGGGGGCGGGAGCTTGGTGCGCGAGCAGTACTTC.

The chain is built from TRBV5-5 and TRBJ2-5; 14 nucleotides agree with TRBD2. The length of the CDR3 is 16 residues. Trimming removed 3 bases from V and 4 bases from J; junction bases left unmatched: 5. Germline V lookup: CDR1 SGHKS, CDR2 YYEKEE (reference sequence). The CDR3: CASSSGTSGSGETQYF. The CDR3 DNA sequence: TGTGCCAGCAGCTCCGGGACTAGCGGGAGTGGAGAGACCCAGTACTTC.